The 15 T cell receptor beta chains below come from one sample, sequenced in a study of T-cell memory formation after mild COVID-19. One entry per CDR3 protein, called by TCRdb with MiXCR from the 5' RACE reads. The sample has around 310,000 distinct CDR3 sequences, roughly 15% seen once. Material: PBMCs or a T cell subset sorted from them (not recorded which). These receptors were taken from a man aged 18-30 years who had mild COVID-19 (a few samples of this study predate the infection). Cell type and time point are not known.

This clonotype was picked up a small number of times. The chain is built from TRBV5-4 and TRBJ2-5; unclear D gene. V was clipped by 5 bases and J by 4 bases, with 15 bases between them. The germline V gene encodes CDR1 SGHNT and CDR2 YYREEE (reference sequence). This CDR3 spans 14 amino acids. CDR3 sequence: CASSTGPLIETQYF. Written as DNA, the CDR3 is TGTGCCAGCAGTACCGGCCCGTTGATAGAGACCCAGTACTTC.

This clonotype was detected only once. The V call is TRBV20-1, the J call TRBJ2-1, with a tentative D call TRBD1 (7 bases). CDR3 length: 13 residues. Germline values: CDR1 DFQATT, CDR2 SNEGSKA (reference sequence). The V end was cut by 5 bases, the J end by 6 bases, with 14 bases between. Here the CDR3 DNA reads TGCAGTGCTGCGGGACAGCTACCCAATGAGCAGTTCTTC. Its protein product is CSAAGQLPNEQFF.

The chain employs TRBV4-3 and TRBJ2-2; 7 bases are shared with TRBD2. This CDR3 is built from 16 residues. Germline CDR1 is LGHNA and CDR2 is YSLEER. The ends lost 1 base at V and 4 bases at J; junction bases unmatched: 6. The CDR3 bases are TGCGCCAGCAGCCAAGGGGGGGGGGTCTTCACCGGGGAGCTGTTTTTT. Translating it yields CASSQGGGVFTGELFF.

This rearrangement joins TRBV25-1 to TRBJ1-1; 8 bases are shared with TRBD1. V dropped 7 bases and J dropped 1; count of bases not matched to a gene: 8. CDR3 length: 15 residues. Germline V gene data show CDR1 as MGHDK and CDR2 as SYGVNS. CDR3 coding DNA: TGTGCCAGCATACCCCCGACAGGGGCGAACACTGAAGCTTTCTTT. Protein product: CASIPPTGANTEAFF. Filled out from reference TRBV25-1 and TRBJ1-1, the complete variable domain reads EADIYQTPRYLVIGTGKKITLECSQTMGHDKMYWYQQDPGMELHLIHYSYGVNSTEKGDLSSESTVSRIRTEHFPLTLESARPSHTSQYLCASIPPTGANTEAFFGQGTRLTVV.

J is TRBJ2-2 and V is TRBV28; no reliable D call. CDR1 is MDHEN, CDR2 SYDVKM, per germline. The CDR3 is made up of 14 amino acids. V lost 7 bases and J 2 bases, leaving 11 bases between the germline ends. CDR3 sequence reads: CASTRRENTGELFF. CDR3 bases: TGTGCCAGCACGCGCAGAGAAAACACCGGGGAGCTGTTTTTT. Drawing the rest from reference TRBV28 and TRBJ2-2, the complete variable domain is DVKVTQSSRYLVKRTGEKVFLECVQDMDHENMFWYRQDPGLGLRLIYFSYDVKMKEKGDIPEGYSVSREKKERFSLILESASTNQTSMYLCASTRRENTGELFFGEGSRLTVL.

V is TRBV12-5 and J is TRBJ2-7; D is ambiguous. The germline gives CDR1 LGHNT, CDR2 FRNRAP. Trimming removed 7 bases at V and 2 bases at J, with 15 bases between. This CDR3 region has 14 residues. CDR3 residues: CASALPLYTYEQYF. The CDR3 DNA reads TGTGCTAGTGCCCTACCTTTGTACACCTACGAGCAGTACTTC.

This clonotype has a handful of counts. The chain links TRBV5-3 to TRBJ2-4; 8 bases match TRBD2. TRBV5-3 is an open reading frame whose function is uncertain. CDR3 length equals 16 residues. Trimming took 3 bases from V and 3 from J; bases not matched to a gene: 8. The chain's CDR3 is CARSYGTSPYKNIQYF. CDR3 nucleotides: TGTGCCAGAAGCTACGGGACTAGTCCCTACAAAAACATTCAGTACTTC.

The J gene is TRBJ1-1, the V gene TRBV7-9, with D hard to call. The CDR3 spans 13 residues. Trimming cost V 3 bases and J 3 bases, with 8 bases left between them. Germline V gene data show CDR1 as SEHNR and CDR2 as FQNEAQ (reference sequence). The CDR3 DNA is TGTGCCAGCAGCTTTGCCCGGGACACTGAAGCTTTCTTT. Translating gives CASSFARDTEAFF.

This clonotype has only a few counts. V is TRBV4-3 and J is TRBJ2-3; 7 bases align to TRBD1. The V and J ends lost 5 bases and 0 bases, in that order; junction bases with no gene match: 11. Looked up from germline, CDR1 is LGHNA and CDR2 is YSLEER. The CDR3 contains 17 residues. CDR3 in DNA: TGCGCCAGCAGCAAACAGGGGCCTTCCTCTAGCACAGATACGCAGTATTTT. Translated, it gives CASSKQGPSSSTDTQYF.

V and J are TRBV5-1 and TRBJ2-1; TRBD2 is a possible D gene (5 bases). V lost 1 base and J lost 7, with 12 bases in between. Per germline, CDR1 SGHRS and CDR2 YFSETQ. CDR3 length equals 14 residues. The CDR3 DNA follows: TGCGCCAGCAGCTTGTATGGACTCCTGAATGAGCAGTTCTTC. It yields the protein CASSLYGLLNEQFF. Supplemented by reference TRBV5-1 and TRBJ2-1, the full variable domain reads KAGVTQTPRYLIKTRGQQVTLSCSPISGHRSVSWYQQTPGQGLQFLFEYFSETQRNKGNFPGRFSGRQFSNSRSEMNVSTLELGDSALYLCASSLYGLLNEQFFGPGTRLTVL.

This chain connects TRBV30 to TRBJ2-3, with 10 nucleotides matching TRBD2. V trimming: 1 base; J trimming: 2 bases; junction bases outside the gene matches: 6. Germline V gene lookup returns CDR1 GTSNPN and CDR2 SVGIG (reference sequence). The CDR3 length is 16 residues. The CDR3 loop is CAWSGASGGITDTQYF. CDR3 sequence (DNA): TGTGCCTGGAGTGGGGCTAGCGGGGGCATCACAGATACGCAGTATTTT.

This clonotype has just a few counts. The chain uses TRBV6-2 or TRBV6-3 and TRBJ2-2; D gene unclear. Per germline, CDR1 MNHEY and CDR2 SVGEGT. V shed 0 bases and J shed 4 bases, with 6 bases lying between them. The CDR3 sequence is 14 residues long. This chain's CDR3 is CASSYSYPTGELFF. In DNA, the CDR3 is TGTGCCAGCAGTTACTCCTACCCCACCGGGGAGCTGTTTTTT.

The CDR3 nucleotides are TGCAGTGCCCTCCTGGCGCATGACATCCAAGAGACCCAGTACTTC. It encodes CSALLAHDIQETQYF. The rearrangement joins TRBV20-1 to TRBJ2-5; D uncertain. Germline CDR1 and CDR2: DFQATT and SNEGSKA (reference sequence). Trimming removed 6 bases at V and 1 base at J, with 18 bases between. The CDR3 sequence is 15 residues long.

This clonotype was observed a handful of times. The rearrangement uses TRBV10-3 and TRBJ2-1; tentative D call: TRBD1 (5 bases). Germline assignment: CDR1 ENHRY and CDR2 SYGVKD. The ends were cut back, 5 bases at V and 8 bases at J, with 16 bases in the middle. CDR3 length: 14 amino acids. CDR3 residues: CAISLQGYSDEQFF. The DNA for the CDR3 is TGTGCCATCAGTCTGCAGGGTTACAGCGATGAGCAGTTCTTC.

This clonotype was seen a few times. The chain couples TRBV20-1 to TRBJ1-4; the D gene is possibly TRBD1 (5 bases). From germline, CDR1 is DFQATT and CDR2 SNEGSKA (reference sequence). The CDR3 is made up of 15 amino acids. Between the trimmed V and J ends, which lost 3 bases and 5 bases, there was a span of 16 bases. CDR3 region: CSARAVGGGNEKLFF. CDR3 nucleotide sequence: TGCAGTGCTAGGGCTGTTGGGGGTGGGAATGAAAAACTGTTTTTT.